This T cell receptor beta chain appears in the sequencing data of a study of blood T cell repertoires in COVID-19. The repertoire was sequenced with immunoSEQ multiplex PCR; TCRdb's copy has only in-frame clones and lacks some. The repertoire has some 250,000 clones, approximately 90% of them found once; the top ten carry 8.8%. This clone was seen a single time. Cohort placement rested on clinical history that participants reported themselves. Symptom resolution, clearance, or two negative PCRs marked the recovered donors of Cohort 3. J gave up 7 bases and V 0 bases, and 13 bases lay outside the gene matches. The CDR3 is made up of 18 amino acids. The germline V gene has CDR1 LGHDT and CDR2 YNNKEL (reference sequence).

This TCR was recovered from a middle-aged man who had recovered from COVID-19. Input material: PBMCs or T cells enriched from blood (not recorded which). The chain couples TRBV3-1 (or the pseudogene TRBV3-2) to TRBJ1-3, with TRBD1 matching over 9 bases. CDR3 DNA sequence: TGTGCCAGCAGCCAAGAACGAACGGGACAGGGCTTGAGGAACACCATATATTTT. Translation gives CASSQERTGQGLRNTIYF.